This T cell receptor (beta chain) was obtained from a study of glioma-infiltrating T cells. For this clonotype: At one of its ends the junction is not consistent with the germline gene, which may arise from a read error.

The germline CDR1 and CDR2 sequences are MGHRA and YSYEKL. The CDR3 totals 16 residues. The iRepertoire nested amplicon-rescue multiplex PCR amplified TCR alpha and beta CDR3s from RNA. TCRdb re-derived calls from the multiplex PCR reads in MiXCR, one entry per CDR3 protein. This table holds about 400,000 distinct CDR3 sequences, approximately 42% found once. The gene calls are TRBV4-1 and TRBJ2-7; the D gene is possibly TRBD2 (6 bases). The sequence came from a human donor with low-grade glioma or glioblastoma, undergoing nonglioma brain surgery, or in good health (not recorded which). Sequencing was carried out using glioma tissue, nonneoplastic brain tissue, or PBMCs (not recorded which). The CDR3 nucleotides read TGCGCCAGCAGCCAAGGTATTCTTGGAGGGACCTACGGGCAGTACTTC. Translation gives CASSQGILGGTYGQYF.